These 5 T cell receptor beta chains originate from one sample sequenced in a study of control samples from healthy donors and cancer patients. The assay was immunoSEQ multiplex PCR, and TCRdb's table has in-frame clones only and misses some. This table holds about 57,000 clones, approximately 89% found once. What was sequenced was PBMCs. These TCRs come from a young man with colorectal cancer.

This rearrangement joins TRBV5-5 to TRBJ2-7; 7 nucleotides match TRBD1. Per the germline V gene, CDR1 is SGHKS and CDR2 is YYEKEE (reference sequence). CDR3 length: 13 residues. The junction had 13 bases not matched to a gene; V was cut back by 4 bases and J by 12 bases. CDR3 protein: CASSRDSEAFSYV. CDR3 DNA: TGTGCCAGCAGCAGGGACAGCGAGGCCTTTTCGTACGTC.

The chain carries TRBV4-1 and TRBJ1-1, with D hard to call. V lost 0 bases and J lost 3, with 11 bases in between. The germline V gene encodes CDR1 MGHRA and CDR2 YSYEKL. The CDR3 has 15 residues. CDR3 residues: CASSQDGRGYTEAFF. CDR3 in DNA: TGCGCCAGCAGCCAAGATGGACGGGGATACACTGAAGCTTTCTTT.

This clone has more than one count but fewer than ten. The gene calls are TRBV10-3 and TRBJ2-1, with 7 bases aligning to TRBD2. Trimming at V came to 6 bases and at J to 3 bases, leaving 8 bases not matched to a gene. The CDR3 extends over 15 amino acids. CDR1 and CDR2 from the germline V gene are ENHRY and SYGVKD. CDR3 residues: CAISPGEGDYNEQFF. In DNA, the CDR3 is TGTGCCATCAGCCCTGGGGAGGGCGACTACAATGAGCAGTTCTTC.

The chain carries TRBV7-8 and TRBJ2-1; unclear D gene. Germline loops: CDR1 SGHVS, CDR2 FQNEAQ. The CDR3 contains 16 residues. The V end lost 1 base, the J end lost 7 bases, and 17 bases lay between the germline ends. CDR3 region: CASSLGYYFEENEQFF. The CDR3 nucleotides read TGTGCCAGCAGCTTAGGCTACTACTTTGAAGAGAATGAGCAGTTCTTC.

J is TRBJ2-5 and V is TRBV5-1; 9 bases match TRBD1. Trimming at V came to 4 bases and at J to 2 bases, leaving 6 bases not matched to a gene. The CDR3 loop spans 15 amino acids. Germline values: CDR1 SGHRS, CDR2 YFSETQ. The CDR3 protein is CASSSLTGGQETQYF. CDR3 sequence (DNA): TGCGCCAGCAGCAGCCTGACAGGGGGTCAAGAGACCCAGTACTTC.